The sequence of this T cell receptor beta chain was determined in a study of regulatory T cells in long-lasting Graves disease. Regarding time point: newly diagnosed GD, antithyroid drugs for less than 3 months. After RNA was extracted from PBMCs, the TCR library was made from it. This clonotype was recorded at least ten times. The TCR beta library used iRepertoire HTBI primers with Arm-PCR amplification of CDR3. TCRdb re-called the multiplex PCR reads through MiXCR, storing one row per CDR3 protein. This table has about 470,000 distinct CDR3 sequences, more than 13% appearing once. These data were also filed under a second study, of T cells in Graves' hyperthyroidism and ophthalmopathy. From that second work: Stable hyperthyroidism: no ophthalmopathy progression over 18 months of follow-up. First-round RT-PCR targeting the TCR CDR3 was performed with the HTBI primer set.

This clonotype was sampled from a woman aged 25 to 39 with Graves disease. The source material was peripheral blood mononuclear cells (PBMCs), sampled at new diagnosis, from a patient treated with antithyroid drugs.

The CDR3 nucleotides are TGTGCCAGCAATACAGGGTGGACGGCAACTAATGAAAAACTGTTTTTT. Its protein product is CASNTGWTATNEKLFF. The chain joins TRBV28 to TRBJ1-4, with a possible D match to TRBD1 (6 bases). Germline V lookup: CDR1 MDHEN, CDR2 SYDVKM. The CDR3 runs to 16 residues. Trimming removed 7 bases at V and 0 bases at J, with 15 bases between.